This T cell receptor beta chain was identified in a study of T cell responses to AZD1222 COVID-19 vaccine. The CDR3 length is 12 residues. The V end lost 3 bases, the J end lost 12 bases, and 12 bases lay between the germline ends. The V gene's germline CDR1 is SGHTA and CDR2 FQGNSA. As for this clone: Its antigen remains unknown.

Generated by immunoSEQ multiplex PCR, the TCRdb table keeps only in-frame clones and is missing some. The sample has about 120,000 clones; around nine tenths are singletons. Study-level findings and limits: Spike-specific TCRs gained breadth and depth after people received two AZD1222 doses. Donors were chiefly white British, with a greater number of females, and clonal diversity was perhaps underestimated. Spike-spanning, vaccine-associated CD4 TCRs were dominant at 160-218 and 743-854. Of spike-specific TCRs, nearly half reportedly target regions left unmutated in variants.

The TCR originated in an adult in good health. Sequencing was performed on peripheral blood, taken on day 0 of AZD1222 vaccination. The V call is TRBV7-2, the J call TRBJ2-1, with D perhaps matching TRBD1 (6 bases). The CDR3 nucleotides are TGTGCCAGCAGCTTGGGGGCCTATGGGCAGTTCTTC. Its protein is CASSLGAYGQFF.